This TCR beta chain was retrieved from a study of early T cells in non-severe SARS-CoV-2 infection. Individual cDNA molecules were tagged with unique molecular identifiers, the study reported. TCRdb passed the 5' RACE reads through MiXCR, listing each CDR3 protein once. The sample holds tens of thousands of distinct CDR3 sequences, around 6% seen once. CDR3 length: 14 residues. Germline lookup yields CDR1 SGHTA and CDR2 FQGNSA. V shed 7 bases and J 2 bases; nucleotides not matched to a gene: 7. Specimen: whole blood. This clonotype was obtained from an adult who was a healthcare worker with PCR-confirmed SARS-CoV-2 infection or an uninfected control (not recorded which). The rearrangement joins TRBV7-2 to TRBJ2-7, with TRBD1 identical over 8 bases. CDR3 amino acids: CASNGQGPTYEQYF. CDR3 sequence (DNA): TGTGCCAGCAACGGACAGGGTCCCACCTACGAGCAGTACTTC.